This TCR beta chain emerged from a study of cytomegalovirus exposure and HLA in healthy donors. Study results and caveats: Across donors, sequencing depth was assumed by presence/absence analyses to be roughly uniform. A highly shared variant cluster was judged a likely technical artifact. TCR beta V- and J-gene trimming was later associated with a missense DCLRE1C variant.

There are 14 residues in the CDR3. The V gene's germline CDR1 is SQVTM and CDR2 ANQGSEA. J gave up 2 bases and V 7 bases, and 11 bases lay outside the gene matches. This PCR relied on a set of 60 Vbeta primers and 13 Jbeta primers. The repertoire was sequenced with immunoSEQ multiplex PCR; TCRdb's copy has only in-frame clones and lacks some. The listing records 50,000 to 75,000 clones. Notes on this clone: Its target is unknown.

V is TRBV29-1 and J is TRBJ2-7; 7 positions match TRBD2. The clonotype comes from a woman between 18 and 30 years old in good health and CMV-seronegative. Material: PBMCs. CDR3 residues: CSALAGTDTYEQYF. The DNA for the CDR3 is TGCAGCGCATTAGCGGGTACTGACACCTACGAGCAGTACTTC.